The 4 T cell receptor beta chains given below trace back to one sample, sequenced in a study of blood T cell repertoires in COVID-19. Clones were read by immunoSEQ multiplex PCR, and TCRdb kept only the in-frame ones, dropping some. The data show 120,000 or so clones, with 78% seen just once and 2% to 2.5% held by the top ten. The sequencing input was peripheral blood. These receptors all come from a man aged 70-80 years with acute or convalescent COVID-19.

The chain recombines TRBV4-3 with TRBJ1-2; 9 positions agree with TRBD1. Losses at the gene ends were 1 base for V and 7 bases for J; bases not matched to a gene: 7. This CDR3 region has 15 residues. Germline-derived CDR1 and CDR2 are LGHNA and YSLEER. The CDR3: CASSQVQGARFGYTF. The DNA of the CDR3 is TGCGCCAGCAGCCAAGTACAGGGGGCTAGGTTTGGCTACACCTTC.

The chain has TRBV18 and TRBJ1-1; 9 bases line up with TRBD1. This CDR3 has 14 amino acids. Losses at the gene ends were 3 bases for V and 8 bases for J; bases not matched to a gene: 7. CDR1 and CDR2 from the germline V gene are KGHSH and LQKENI. The CDR3: CASSPGQGASEAFF. CDR3 DNA sequence: TGTGCCAGCTCACCGGGACAGGGCGCCTCGGAAGCTTTCTTT.

The V and J genes are TRBV6-1 and TRBJ2-7; 9 bases are shared with TRBD2. The CDR3 contains 18 residues. CDR1 and CDR2 (germline): MNHNS, SASEGT. Unmatched junction bases numbered 12, after V lost 0 bases and J lost 3 bases. The DNA of the CDR3 is TGTGCCAGCAGTGAAGCGAGCAGGGTAGGGACTAGCTACTACGAGCAGTACTTC. Encoded protein: CASSEASRVGTSYYEQYF.

The rearrangement links TRBV6-5 to TRBJ2-7; possibly TRBD1 for D (6 bases). The V gene's germline CDR1 is MNHEY and CDR2 SVGAGI. The CDR3 is made up of 13 amino acids. V was pared by 8 bases and J by 0 bases, with 11 bases between. The chain's CDR3 is CASFRDNSYEQYF. For the CDR3, the DNA is TGTGCCAGCTTCCGGGACAACTCCTACGAGCAGTACTTC.